The sequence of this T cell receptor (beta chain) was determined in a study of CD8+ T cells in alopecia areata. About the research overall: A 6-month off-drug phase came after tofacitinib, which had lasted 6 to 18 months.

Treatment denoted: oral pan-JAK inhibitor, 5-10 mg twice daily. Obtained from alopecia areata patients were lesional scalp punch biopsies along with peripheral blood. In each case, RNA was isolated and then reverse transcribed into cDNA as the sequencing template. This table comes from immunoSEQ multiplex PCR, and its TCRdb copy is limited to in-frame clones, with some not included. The sample yields about 190,000 clones, 60% seen once. CDR3 length: 14 amino acids. Germline V gene data show CDR1 as SGHAT and CDR2 as FQNNGV. The ends were cut back, 5 bases at V and 8 bases at J, with 15 bases in the middle.

Source: CD4+ T cells sorted from blood, taken at week 4, from a patient treated with tofacitinib. V usage is TRBV11-2 and J usage is TRBJ2-2; D remains unclear. This sequence originates from a human donor with alopecia areata. The DNA of the CDR3 is TGTGCCAGCAGCACGCTGACGGTCGGAGGGGAGCTGTTTTTT. This encodes CASSTLTVGGELFF.